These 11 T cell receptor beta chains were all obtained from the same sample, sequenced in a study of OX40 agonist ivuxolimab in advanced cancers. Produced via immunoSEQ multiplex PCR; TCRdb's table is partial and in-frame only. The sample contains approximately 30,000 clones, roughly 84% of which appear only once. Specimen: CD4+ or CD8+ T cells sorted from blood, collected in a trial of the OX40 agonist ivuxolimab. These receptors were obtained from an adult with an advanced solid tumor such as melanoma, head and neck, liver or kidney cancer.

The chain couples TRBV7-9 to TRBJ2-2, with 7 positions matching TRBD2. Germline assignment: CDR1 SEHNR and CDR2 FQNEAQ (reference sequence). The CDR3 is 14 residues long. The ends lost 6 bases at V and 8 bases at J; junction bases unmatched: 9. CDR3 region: CASSSRTRRGELFF. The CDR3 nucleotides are TGTGCCAGCAGTTCCCGGACTAGACGAGGGGAGCTGTTTTTT.

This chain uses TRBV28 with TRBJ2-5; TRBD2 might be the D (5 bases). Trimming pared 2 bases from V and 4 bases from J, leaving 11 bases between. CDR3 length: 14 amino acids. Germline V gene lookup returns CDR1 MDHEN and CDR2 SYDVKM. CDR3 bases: TGTGCCAGCAGTTTAGTGTCCGGACTAGAGACCCAGTACTTC. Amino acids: CASSLVSGLETQYF.

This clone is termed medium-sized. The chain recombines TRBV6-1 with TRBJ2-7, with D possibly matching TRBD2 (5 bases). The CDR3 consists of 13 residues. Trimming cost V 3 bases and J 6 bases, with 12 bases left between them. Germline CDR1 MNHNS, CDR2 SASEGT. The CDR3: CASSDYGVVEQYF. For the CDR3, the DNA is TGTGCCAGCAGTGATTACGGGGTTGTCGAGCAGTACTTC.

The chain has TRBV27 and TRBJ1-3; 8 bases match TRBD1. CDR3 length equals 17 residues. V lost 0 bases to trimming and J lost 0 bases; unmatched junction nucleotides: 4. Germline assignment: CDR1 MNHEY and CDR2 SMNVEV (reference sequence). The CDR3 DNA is TGTGCCAGCAGTTTATCGGGGGACAGGCTCTCTGGAAACACCATATATTTT. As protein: CASSLSGDRLSGNTIYF.

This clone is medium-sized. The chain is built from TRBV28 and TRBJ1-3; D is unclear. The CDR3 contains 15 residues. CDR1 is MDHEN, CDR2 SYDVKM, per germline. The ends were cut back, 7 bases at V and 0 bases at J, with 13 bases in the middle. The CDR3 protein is CASTKDAGSGNTIYF. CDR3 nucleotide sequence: TGTGCCAGCACCAAGGACGCTGGCTCTGGAAACACCATATATTTT.

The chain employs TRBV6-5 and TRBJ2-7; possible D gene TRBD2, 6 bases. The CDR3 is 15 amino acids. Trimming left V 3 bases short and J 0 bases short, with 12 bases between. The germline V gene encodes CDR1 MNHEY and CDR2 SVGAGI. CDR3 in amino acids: CASSYSGESSYEQYF. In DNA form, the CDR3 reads TGTGCCAGCAGTTATTCGGGGGAGAGCTCCTACGAGCAGTACTTC.

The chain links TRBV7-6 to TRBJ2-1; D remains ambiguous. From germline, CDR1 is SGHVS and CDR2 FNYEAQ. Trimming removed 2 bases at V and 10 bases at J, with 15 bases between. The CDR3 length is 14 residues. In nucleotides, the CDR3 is TGTGCCAGCAGCTTATCGTTTGTGACGTCAGAGCAGTTCTTC. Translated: CASSLSFVTSEQFF.

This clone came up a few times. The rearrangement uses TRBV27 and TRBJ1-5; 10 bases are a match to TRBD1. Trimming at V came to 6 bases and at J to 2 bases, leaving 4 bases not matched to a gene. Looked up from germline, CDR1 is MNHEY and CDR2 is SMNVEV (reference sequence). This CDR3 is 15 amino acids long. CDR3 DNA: TGTGCCAGCAGCCCCGGGACAGGGGGCAATCAGCCCCAGCATTTT. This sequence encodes CASSPGTGGNQPQHF.

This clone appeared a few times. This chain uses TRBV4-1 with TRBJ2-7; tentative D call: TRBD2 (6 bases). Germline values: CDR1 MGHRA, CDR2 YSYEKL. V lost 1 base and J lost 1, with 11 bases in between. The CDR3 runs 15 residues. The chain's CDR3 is CASSQVLAESYEQYF. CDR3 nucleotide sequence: TGCGCCAGCAGCCAAGTCTTAGCGGAGTCCTACGAGCAGTACTTC.

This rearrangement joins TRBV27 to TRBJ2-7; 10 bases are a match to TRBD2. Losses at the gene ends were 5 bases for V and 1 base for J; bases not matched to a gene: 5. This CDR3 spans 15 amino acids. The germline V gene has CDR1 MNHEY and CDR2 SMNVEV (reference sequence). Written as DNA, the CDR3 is TGTGCCAGCAGTCTAGCGGGAGCTTCATCCTACGAGCAGTACTTC. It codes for CASSLAGASSYEQYF.

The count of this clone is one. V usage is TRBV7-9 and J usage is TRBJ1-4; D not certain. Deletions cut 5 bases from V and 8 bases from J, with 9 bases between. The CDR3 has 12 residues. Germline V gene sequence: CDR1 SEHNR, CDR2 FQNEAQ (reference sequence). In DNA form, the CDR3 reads TGTGCCAGCAGCCCTCCGGCGGAAAAACTGTTTTTT. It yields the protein CASSPPAEKLFF.